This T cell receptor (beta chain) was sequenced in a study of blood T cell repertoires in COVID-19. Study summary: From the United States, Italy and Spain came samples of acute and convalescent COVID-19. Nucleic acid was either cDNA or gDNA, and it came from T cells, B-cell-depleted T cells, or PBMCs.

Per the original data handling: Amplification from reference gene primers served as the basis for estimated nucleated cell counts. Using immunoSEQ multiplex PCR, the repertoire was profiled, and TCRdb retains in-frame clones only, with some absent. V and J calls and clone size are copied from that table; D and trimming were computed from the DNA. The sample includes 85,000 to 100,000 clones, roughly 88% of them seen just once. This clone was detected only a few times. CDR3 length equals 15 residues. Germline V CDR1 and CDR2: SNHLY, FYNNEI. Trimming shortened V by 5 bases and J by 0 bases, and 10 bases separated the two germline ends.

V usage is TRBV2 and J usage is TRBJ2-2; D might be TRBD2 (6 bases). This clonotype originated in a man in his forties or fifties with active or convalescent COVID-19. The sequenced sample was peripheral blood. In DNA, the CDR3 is TGTGCCAGCAGTAAGACTAGGGCGAACACCGGGGAGCTGTTTTTT. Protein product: CASSKTRANTGELFF.